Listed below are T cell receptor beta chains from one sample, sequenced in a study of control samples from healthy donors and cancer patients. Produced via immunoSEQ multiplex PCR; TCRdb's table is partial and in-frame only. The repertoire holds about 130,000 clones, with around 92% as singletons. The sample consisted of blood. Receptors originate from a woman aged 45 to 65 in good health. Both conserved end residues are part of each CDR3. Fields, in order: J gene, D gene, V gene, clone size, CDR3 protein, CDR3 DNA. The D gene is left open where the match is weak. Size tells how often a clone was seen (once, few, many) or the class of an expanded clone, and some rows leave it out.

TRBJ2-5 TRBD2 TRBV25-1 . CASSALAGGIGETQYF TGTGCCAGCAGTGCCCTAGCGGGAGGGATCGGGGAGACCCAGTACTTC
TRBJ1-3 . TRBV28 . CASSSSGVSGNTIYF TGTGCCAGCAGTTCCTCCGGAGTTTCTGGAAACACCATATATTTT
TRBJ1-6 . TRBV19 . CASRTGSYNSPLHF TGTGCCAGTAGGACAGGCTCCTATAATTCACCCCTCCACTTT
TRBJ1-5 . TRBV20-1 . CSASPGSNQPQHF TGCAGTGCTAGTCCGGGGAGCAATCAGCCCCAGCATTTT
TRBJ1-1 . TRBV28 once CASKVQVTEAFF TGTGCCAGCAAAGTTCAGGTCACTGAAGCTTTCTTT
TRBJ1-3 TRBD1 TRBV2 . CASSPRTGLSGNTIYF TGTGCCAGCAGTCCGAGGACAGGGCTCTCTGGAAACACCATATATTTT
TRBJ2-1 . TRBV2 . CASRKDQISYNEQFF TGTGCCAGCAGGAAAGACCAAATCTCCTACAATGAGCAGTTCTTC
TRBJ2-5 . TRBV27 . CASSLFLGETQYF TGTGCCAGCAGTTTATTTCTAGGGGAGACCCAGTACTTC
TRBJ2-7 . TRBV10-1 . CASSESGLRSGLAYEQYF TGCGCCAGCAGTGAGTCAGGGTTACGGTCGGGATTAGCCTACGAGCAGTACTTC
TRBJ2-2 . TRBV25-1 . CASSENGVGELFF TGTGCCAGCAGTGAAAATGGCGTCGGGGAGCTGTTTTTT
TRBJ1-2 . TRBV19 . CASSIDPNYGYTF TGTGCCAGTAGTATAGACCCCAACTATGGCTACACCTTC
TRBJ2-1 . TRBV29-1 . CSVEARPQFF TGCAGCGTTGAGGCACGGCCGCAGTTCTTC
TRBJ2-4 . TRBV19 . CASSIGRVGASEQYF TGTGCCAGTAGTATAGGGAGGGTTGGCGCGTCGGAGCAGTACTTC
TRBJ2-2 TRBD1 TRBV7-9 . CASRRQGYDGELFF TGTGCCAGCAGGAGACAGGGGTACGACGGGGAGCTGTTTTTT
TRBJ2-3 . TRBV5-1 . CASSLGRADTSTDTQYF TGCGCCAGCAGCTTGGGGAGGGCAGACACTAGCACAGATACGCAGTATTTT
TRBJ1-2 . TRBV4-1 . CASSQESSGTLYGYTF TGCGCCAGCAGCCAAGAATCTTCCGGGACACTTTATGGCTACACCTTC
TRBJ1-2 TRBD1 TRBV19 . CASRTRTGGWSSNGYTF TGTGCCAGTAGAACCCGGACAGGCGGGTGGTCCTCGAATGGCTACACCTTC
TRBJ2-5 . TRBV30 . CAWGVPTGLLNQETQYF TGTGCCTGGGGTGTACCAACGGGATTACTAAACCAAGAGACCCAGTACTTC
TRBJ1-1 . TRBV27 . CASSDVGTEAFF TGTGCCAGCAGTGACGTCGGGACTGAAGCTTTCTTT
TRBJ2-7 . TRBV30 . CAWSLVGGASEQYF TGTGCCTGGAGCCTAGTGGGGGGAGCGAGCGAGCAGTACTTC
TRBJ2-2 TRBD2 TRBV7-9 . CASSNYAGLGEITGELFF TGTGCCAGCAGCAACTATGCGGGACTAGGGGAAATCACCGGGGAGCTGTTTTTT
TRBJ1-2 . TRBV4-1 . CASSQDGAGEVYGYTF TGCGCCAGCAGCCAAGATGGGGCAGGTGAGGTCTATGGCTACACCTTC
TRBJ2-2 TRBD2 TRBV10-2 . CASRLAGEGGELFF TGCGCCAGCAGACTAGCGGGAGAGGGCGGGGAGCTGTTTTTT
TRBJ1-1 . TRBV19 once CASRRPGEGGEAFF TGTGCCAGTAGACGACCCGGGGAAGGCGGTGAAGCTTTCTTT
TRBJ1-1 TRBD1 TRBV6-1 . CASSERSGGVANTEAFF TGTGCCAGCAGTGAACGGTCAGGGGGAGTTGCGAACACTGAAGCTTTCTTT
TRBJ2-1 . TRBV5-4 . CASSLASGNEQFF TGTGCCAGCAGCTTGGCCAGCGGCAATGAGCAGTTCTTC
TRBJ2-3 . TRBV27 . CASSRDWSHTQYF TGTGCCAGCAGTAGGGACTGGAGCCACACGCAGTATTTT
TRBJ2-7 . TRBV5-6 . CASSSPGTPYEQYF TGTGCCAGCAGCTCGCCAGGGACCCCCTACGAGCAGTACTTC
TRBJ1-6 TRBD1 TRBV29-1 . CSARDSDRGSPLHF TGCAGCGCCCGGGACAGTGATAGAGGTTCACCCCTCCACTTT
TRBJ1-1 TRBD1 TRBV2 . CASSGQGNTEAFF TGTGCCAGCAGTGGACAGGGGAACACTGAAGCTTTCTTT
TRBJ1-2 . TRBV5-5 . CASSLGIGQGGDFYGYTF TGTGCCAGCAGCTTGGGGATCGGACAAGGAGGTGATTTCTATGGCTACACCTTC
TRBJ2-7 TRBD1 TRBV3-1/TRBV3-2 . CASSQEGQVFVEQYF TGTGCCAGCAGCCAGGAGGGACAGGTTTTTGTCGAGCAGTACTTC
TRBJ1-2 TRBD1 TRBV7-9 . CASSLGGQGEGYTF TGTGCCAGCAGCTTAGGGGGACAGGGAGAGGGCTACACCTTC
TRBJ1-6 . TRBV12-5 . CASGLSPSSVPHF TGTGCTAGTGGTTTGAGCCCCTCATCAGTTCCCCACTTT
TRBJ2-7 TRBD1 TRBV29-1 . CSVGQGAGEQYF TGCAGCGTTGGACAGGGGGCGGGCGAGCAGTACTTC
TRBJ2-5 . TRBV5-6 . CASSFAYPTETQYF TGTGCCAGCAGCTTTGCCTATCCGACAGAGACCCAGTACTTC
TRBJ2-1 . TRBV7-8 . CASLPGWANNEQFF TGTGCCAGCCTCCCTGGTTGGGCCAACAATGAGCAGTTCTTC
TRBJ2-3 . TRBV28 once CASTLGPNSYTQYF TGTGCCAGCACCCTGGGCCCGAATTCGTATACGCAGTATTTT
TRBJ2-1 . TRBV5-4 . CASSLAASSYNEQFF TGTGCCAGCAGCTTGGCGGCGTCCTCCTACAATGAGCAGTTCTTC
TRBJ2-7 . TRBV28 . CASSFPQALSFEQYF TGTGCCAGCAGCTTTCCGCAGGCGCTCTCTTTCGAGCAGTACTTC
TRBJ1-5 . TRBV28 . CASSTLLRTQHF TGTGCCAGCAGTACTCTGTTGAGGACCCAGCATTTT
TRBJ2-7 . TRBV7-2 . CASSPYFINRGEQYF TGTGCCAGCAGCCCTTATTTTATTAATAGGGGCGAGCAGTACTTC
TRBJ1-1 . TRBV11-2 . CASSGVGTEAFF TGTGCCAGCAGCGGGGTGGGAACTGAAGCTTTCTTT
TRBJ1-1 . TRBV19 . CASSMGGTVSTEAFF TGTGCCAGTAGTATGGGGGGGACCGTTAGCACTGAAGCTTTCTTT
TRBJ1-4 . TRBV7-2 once CASSLGGRTNEKLFF TGTGCCAGCAGCTTAGGGGGTAGGACTAATGAAAAACTGTTTTTT
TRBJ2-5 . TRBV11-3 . CASSLGGSQETQYF TGTGCCAGCAGCTTGGGAGGAAGCCAAGAGACCCAGTACTTC
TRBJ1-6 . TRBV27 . CASSLETANSPLHF TGTGCCAGCAGTTTAGAGACAGCTAATTCACCCCTCCACTTT
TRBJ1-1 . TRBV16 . CASSQSRLGEGSEAFF TGTGCCAGCAGCCAATCGAGGTTAGGGGAAGGGTCTGAAGCTTTCTTT
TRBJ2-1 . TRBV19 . CASSGASSYNEQFF TGTGCCAGTAGTGGCGCGAGCTCCTACAATGAGCAGTTCTTC
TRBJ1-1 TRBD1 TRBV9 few CASSVGIRTGSLNTEAFF TGTGCCAGCAGCGTAGGAATTCGGACAGGTTCCCTGAACACTGAAGCTTTCTTT
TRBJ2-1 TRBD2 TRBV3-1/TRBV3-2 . CASSQAALAGSSEQFF TGTGCCAGCAGCCAAGCGGCGCTAGCGGGATCTTCTGAGCAGTTCTTC
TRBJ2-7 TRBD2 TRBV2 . CASSEYERDWANF TGTGCCAGCAGTGAATATGAGCGGGATTGGGCTAACTTC
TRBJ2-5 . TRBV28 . CASRGDIIYGETQYF TGTGCCAGCAGAGGGGACATTATTTATGGGGAGACCCAGTACTTC
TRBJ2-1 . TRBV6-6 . CASSYSYWGNEQFF TGTGCCAGCAGTTACTCTTACTGGGGCAATGAGCAGTTCTTC
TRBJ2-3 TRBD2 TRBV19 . CASSTIPLAATDTQYF TGTGCCAGTAGTACAATACCACTAGCGGCCACAGATACGCAGTATTTT
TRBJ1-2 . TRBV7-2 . CASSFEANYGYTF TGTGCCAGTAGCTTCGAAGCTAACTATGGCTACACCTTC
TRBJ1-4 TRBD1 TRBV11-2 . CASRQNRGDEKLFF TGTGCCAGCAGACAGAACAGGGGAGATGAAAAACTGTTTTTT
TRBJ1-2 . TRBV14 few CASSHPNPAGDYGYTF TGTGCCAGCAGCCATCCAAACCCTGCAGGGGACTATGGCTACACCTTC
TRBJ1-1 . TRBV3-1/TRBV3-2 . CASSTRAMNTEAFF TGTGCCAGCAGCACACGGGCGATGAACACTGAAGCTTTCTTT
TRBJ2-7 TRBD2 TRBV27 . CASSSGSSYEQYF TGTGCCAGCAGTAGCGGGAGCTCCTACGAGCAGTACTTC